The entry below describes one TCR beta chain. The antigen is undetermined. The data were taken from a study of ipilimumab plus nivolumab after autologous stem cell transplantation. Overall study findings and caveats: Authors suggest TCR repertoire, Treg phenotype and gut microbiota support further study.

Through week 26, nivolumab 3 mg/kg IV was given weeks 1, 4, 7, 10, then biweekly. This CDR3 is 16 amino acids long. Germline CDR1 GTSNPN, CDR2 SVGIG (reference sequence). V lost 2 bases, J lost 0 bases, and 13 bases lay in between. Sequenced by immunoSEQ multiplex PCR; TCRdb stores in-frame clones only, minus some. The sample lists approximately 20,000 clones; around 80% were seen once. This chain connects TRBV30 to TRBJ2-2; D might be TRBD1 or TRBD2, each matching 5 bases. The source is a male donor with diffuse large B-cell lymphoma. The sample was PBMCs, taken in a trial of ipilimumab plus nivolumab as post-transplant consolidation. The CDR3 DNA reads TGTGCCTGGAGTCACCTCGGGGCAGCGAACACCGGGGAGCTGTTTTTT. Translating it yields CAWSHLGAANTGELFF.